These T cell receptor beta chains were read from a single sample in a study of technical replicates of blood from a handful of donors. Here immunoSEQ multiplex PCR was the method, and the copy in TCRdb shows in-frame clones only, minus some. The sample yields about 70,000 clones, almost 95% seen once. The sequencing input was T cells isolated from PBMCs. These receptors were taken from a human donor in good health. CDR3s include the opening cysteine and the closing phenylalanine or tryptophan. D genes are given only for firm matches. Size is stated for part of the rows, as once, few or many counts, or as a class when the clone is expanded.

J gene	D gene	V gene	clone size	CDR3 protein	CDR3 DNA
TRBJ2-2	NA	TRBV4-1	few	CASSQYTGPNTGELFF	TGCGCCAGCAGCCAGTATACCGGTCCTAACACCGGGGAGCTGTTTTTT
TRBJ2-1	NA	TRBV5-6	NA	CASSLARAFSSRNEQFF	TGTGCCAGCAGCTTGGCGAGGGCTTTCTCTAGTAGAAATGAGCAGTTCTTC
TRBJ2-1	NA	TRBV11-2	few	CASSFGGSSYNEQFF	TGTGCCAGCAGCTTTGGTGGGAGCTCCTACAATGAGCAGTTCTTC
TRBJ1-1	TRBD1	TRBV19	NA	CASSIQGAEWTEAFF	TGTGCCAGTAGTATTCAGGGGGCAGAATGGACTGAAGCTTTCTTT
TRBJ1-1	NA	TRBV7-9	once	CASTSHRDTEAFF	TGTGCCAGCACCTCCCACAGGGACACTGAAGCTTTCTTT
TRBJ2-5	TRBD1	TRBV6-1	NA	CASSEPGQPQETQYF	TGTGCCAGCAGTGAACCGGGACAGCCTCAAGAGACCCAGTACTTC
TRBJ2-2	TRBD1	TRBV4-3	NA	CASSQEGQGVVTGELFF	TGCGCCAGCAGCCAAGAGGGACAGGGGGTGGTTACCGGGGAGCTGTTTTTT
TRBJ1-1	TRBD1	TRBV2	NA	CASSRTGEAFF	TGTGCCAGCAGTCGGACAGGGGAAGCTTTCTTT
TRBJ2-2	TRBD2	TRBV9	NA	CASSVREILTGELFF	TGTGCCAGCAGCGTGCGGGAGATCCTAACCGGGGAGCTGTTTTTT
TRBJ2-1	NA	TRBV27	NA	CASTNRDHEQFF	TGTGCCAGCACAAACAGGGATCATGAGCAGTTCTTC
TRBJ2-7	NA	TRBV21-1	once	CASSKVAGISVNEQYF	TGTGCCAGCAGCAAAGTGGCAGGGATTAGTGTCAACGAGCAGTACTTC
TRBJ1-5	TRBD1	TRBV6-5	few	CASSGGTGGNQPQHF	TGTGCCAGCAGTGGTGGGACAGGAGGCAATCAGCCCCAGCATTTT
TRBJ2-1	NA	TRBV4-1	NA	CASSQDPSNEQFF	TGCGCCAGCAGCCAAGATCCTAGTAATGAGCAGTTCTTC
TRBJ1-2	NA	TRBV19	NA	CASSITGNYGYTF	TGTGCCAGTAGTATTACAGGGAACTATGGCTACACCTTC
TRBJ2-6	NA	TRBV9	NA	CASSLSSGANVLTF	TGTGCCAGCAGCTTGAGCTCTGGGGCCAACGTCCTGACTTTC
TRBJ1-1	TRBD1	TRBV5-5	NA	CASSLRDRGLMNTEAFF	TGTGCCAGCAGCCTTCGGGACAGGGGGCTCATGAACACTGAAGCTTTCTTT